The 29 T cell receptor beta chains below were found in one sample sequenced in a study of blood T cell repertoires in COVID-19 (dated by TCRdb to 2020 to 2021). Library generation was performed with the immunoSEQ multiplex PCR assay. Imported from immuneACCESS, the table was reduced by TCRdb to in-frame sequences with V and J called. These copies leave out some clones; in studies compared against another copy, an unresolved V gene accounts for under half, and the cause of the remainder is not known. Present in this sample are over 45,000 clones, roughly 87% of which were seen just once. The ten largest clones take up roughly 4.6% of the sample. The sequenced sample was peripheral blood. These receptors were collected from a man older than 75 in a cohort sampled during active COVID-19.

J is TRBJ1-5 and V is TRBV11-1, with D maybe TRBD1 (5 bases). This CDR3 region has 13 residues. Germline CDR1 and CDR2: SGHAT and FQDESV (reference sequence). Trimming removed 9 bases at V and 7 bases at J, with 16 bases between. The CDR3 sequence is CASSPGGGQPQHF. The CDR3 coding sequence is TGTGCCAGTTCTCCAGGCGGGGGACAGCCCCAGCATTTT.

The chain joins TRBV14 to TRBJ2-5; 8 bases fit TRBD1. The CDR3 is 13 amino acids. The J segment lost 5 bases and the V segment lost 5 bases, leaving 4 bases of the junction unmatched. Germline V gene data show CDR1 as SGHDN and CDR2 as FVKESK. CDR3 bases: TGTGCCAGCAGCGGCAGGGGGCTGGAGACCCAGTACTTC. Translation gives CASSGRGLETQYF.

The chain is built from TRBV5-6 and TRBJ1-6; 9 bases line up with TRBD1. V shed 4 bases, J shed 9 bases, and the junction held 5 bases outside the gene matches. The CDR3 is made up of 14 amino acids. Looked up from germline, CDR1 is SGHDT and CDR2 is YYEEEE. Here the CDR3 DNA reads TGTGCCAGCAGCGGCACAGGGGGCGTTTCACCCCTCCACTTT. This sequence encodes CASSGTGGVSPLHF.

This rearrangement joins TRBV30 to TRBJ1-2; perhaps TRBD1 as D (5 bases). This CDR3 spans 14 amino acids. The germline V gene has CDR1 GTSNPN and CDR2 SVGIG (reference sequence). The V end lost 0 bases, the J end lost 2 bases, and 10 bases lay between the germline ends. The CDR3 DNA is TGTGCCTGGAGTGTAGCAGGGAAGAACTATGGCTACACCTTC. Its translation is CAWSVAGKNYGYTF.

CDR3 in DNA: TGCGCCAGCAGCCTAGCCACTAGCGGGAGGGTCGACGAGCAGTACTTC. Its protein product is CASSLATSGRVDEQYF. The V call is TRBV4-1, the J call TRBJ2-7; 13 bases map to TRBD2. The V gene's germline CDR1 is MGHRA and CDR2 YSYEKL. The CDR3 runs to 16 residues. V lost 4 bases, J lost 5 bases, and 8 bases stayed unmatched.

The J gene is TRBJ2-1, the V gene TRBV10-3, with TRBD1 matching over 8 bases. CDR3 size: 15 residues. Trimming at V came to 5 bases and at J to 7 bases, leaving 10 bases not matched to a gene. Germline V gene lookup returns CDR1 ENHRY and CDR2 SYGVKD. CDR3 coding DNA: TGTGCCATCAGTATAGACAGGGGCGTACGGAATGAGCAGTTCTTC. Translated: CAISIDRGVRNEQFF.

The chain joins TRBV19 to TRBJ1-2; D not resolved. Trimming shortened V by 5 bases and J by 5 bases, and 9 bases separated the two germline ends. The germline V gene encodes CDR1 LNHDA and CDR2 SQIVND (reference sequence). CDR3 length equals 12 residues. The CDR3 nucleotides are TGTGCCAGTAGTCCCGGGAATTATGGCTACACCTTC. This encodes CASSPGNYGYTF.

This clone was seen once. This chain connects TRBV6-5 to TRBJ1-1, with D maybe TRBD1 (6 bases). The germline CDR1 and CDR2 sequences are MNHEY and SVGAGI. The length of the CDR3 is 14 residues. Trimming shortened V by 3 bases and J by 7 bases, and 15 bases separated the two germline ends. DNA of the CDR3: TGTGCCAGCAGTTATTCTAACCGGGACATTGAAGCTTTCTTT. Translating gives CASSYSNRDIEAFF.

The DNA for the CDR3 is TGTGCCTGGACCCGGACAGGAGCATACGAGCAGTACTTC. It codes for CAWTRTGAYEQYF. V usage is TRBV30 and J usage is TRBJ2-7; 7 bases are shared with TRBD1. Germline-derived CDR1 and CDR2 are GTSNPN and SVGIG (reference sequence). The CDR3 has 13 amino acids. The V and J ends lost 4 bases and 4 bases, in that order; junction bases with no gene match: 7. Full variable domain (missing parts from reference TRBV30 and TRBJ2-7): SQTIHQWPATLVQPVGSPLSLECTVEGTSNPNLYWYRQAAGRGLQLLFYSVGIGQISSEVPQNLSASRPQDRQFILSSKKLLLSDSGFYLCAWTRTGAYEQYFGPGTRLTVT.

The V gene is TRBV19, the J gene TRBJ2-1; TRBD2 might be the D (5 bases). The CDR3 is 15 amino acids. Trimming cost V 1 base and J 2 bases, with 9 bases left between them. The germline V gene has CDR1 LNHDA and CDR2 SQIVND (reference sequence). CDR3 DNA: TGTGCCAGTAGTATAGCGAGCGGAGCCTACAATGAGCAGTTCTTC. It codes for CASSIASGAYNEQFF.

The chain is built from TRBV30 and TRBJ2-3; 14 bases align to TRBD2. The CDR3 is 16 amino acids. J gave up 6 bases and V 2 bases, and 7 bases lay outside the gene matches. Germline V gene sequence: CDR1 GTSNPN, CDR2 SVGIG (reference sequence). The CDR3 DNA reads as TGTGCCTGGAGTCCCGGGACTAGCGGGAGAGGCGATACGCAGTATTTT. As protein: CAWSPGTSGRGDTQYF.

This clone was seen a few times. J is TRBJ2-5 and V is TRBV30; 11 positions match TRBD2. Per the germline V gene, CDR1 is GTSNPN and CDR2 is SVGIG (reference sequence). V was pared by 1 base and J by 0 bases, with 4 bases of the junction left unmatched. This CDR3 is built from 16 residues. The CDR3 is CAWSGGTSGYQETQYF. CDR3 in DNA: TGTGCCTGGAGTGGGGGGACTAGCGGATACCAAGAGACCCAGTACTTC.

This clone was counted only a few times. The chain employs TRBV19 and TRBJ1-5, with TRBD1 matching 8 bases. The CDR3 sequence is 14 residues long. CDR1 is LNHDA and CDR2 is SQIVND in the germline V gene (reference sequence). Trimming at V came to 5 bases and at J to 5 bases, leaving 5 bases not matched to a gene. This CDR3 is CASSSLTGDQPQHF. CDR3 nucleotide sequence: TGTGCCAGTAGTTCCCTGACAGGGGATCAGCCCCAGCATTTT.

V and J are TRBV5-4 and TRBJ2-2; 12 nucleotides agree with TRBD1. The CDR3 consists of 15 residues. J gave up 5 bases and V 5 bases, and 4 bases lay outside the gene matches. Germline CDR1 reads SGHNT; CDR2 reads YYREEE (reference sequence). The CDR3 nucleotides are TGTGCCAGCAGTCCGGGACAGGGGGCGACCGGGGAGCTGTTTTTT. It is translated as CASSPGQGATGELFF.

V is TRBV6-5 and J is TRBJ1-6; 7 bases agree with TRBD1. The V and J ends lost 6 bases and 5 bases, in that order; junction bases with no gene match: 4. The germline V gene has CDR1 MNHEY and CDR2 SVGAGI. The CDR3 consists of 14 residues. In nucleotides, the CDR3 is TGTGCCAGCAGCCCCGGGACAGATAATTCACCCCTCCACTTT. Protein sequence: CASSPGTDNSPLHF.

The V gene is TRBV7-9, the J gene TRBJ2-3; D not certain. The length of the CDR3 is 13 residues. V lost 3 bases and J lost 5, with 9 bases in between. The V gene's germline CDR1 is SEHNR and CDR2 FQNEAQ (reference sequence). The CDR3 region is CASSLVPGDTQYF. The CDR3 bases are TGTGCCAGCAGCTTGGTACCAGGAGATACGCAGTATTTT.

The chain recombines TRBV19 with TRBJ2-3; TRBD2 is a possible D gene (5 bases). Germline assignment: CDR1 LNHDA and CDR2 SQIVND (reference sequence). V was clipped by 5 bases and J by 1 base, with 7 bases between them. The CDR3 totals 13 residues. CDR3 sequence (DNA): TGTGCCAGTAGTGGTAGCGGCACAGATACGCAGTATTTT. Translating it yields CASSGSGTDTQYF. Supplemented by reference TRBV19 and TRBJ2-3, the full variable domain reads DGGITQSPKYLFRKEGQNVTLSCEQNLNHDAMYWYRQDPGQGLRLIYYSQIVNDFQKGDIAEGYSVSREKKESFPLTVTSAQKNPTAFYLCASSGSGTDTQYFGPGTRLTVL.

This rearrangement joins TRBV30 to TRBJ2-7; perhaps TRBD1 as D (5 bases). The germline V gene has CDR1 GTSNPN and CDR2 SVGIG (reference sequence). Trimming removed 5 bases from V and 2 bases from J, with 13 bases in between. The CDR3 is made up of 13 amino acids. The CDR3 here is CAWSDRTAYEQYF. In nucleotides, the CDR3 is TGTGCCTGGTCTGACAGAACAGCCTACGAGCAGTACTTC. Based on the CDR3 plus reference TRBV30 and TRBJ2-7, the full variable domain is SQTIHQWPATLVQPVGSPLSLECTVEGTSNPNLYWYRQAAGRGLQLLFYSVGIGQISSEVPQNLSASRPQDRQFILSSKKLLLSDSGFYLCAWSDRTAYEQYFGPGTRLTVT.

The chain links TRBV7-9 to TRBJ2-7; D is ambiguous. In germline, CDR1 is SEHNR, CDR2 FQNEAQ (reference sequence). CDR3 size: 11 residues. The V and J ends lost 7 bases and 6 bases respectively, with 10 bases between them. Here the CDR3 reads CASTPLFEQYF. CDR3 DNA: TGTGCCAGCACCCCACTTTTCGAGCAGTACTTC.

J is TRBJ1-4 and V is TRBV3-1 (or the pseudogene TRBV3-2); D remains unclear. This CDR3 spans 15 amino acids. The V gene lost 1 base and the J gene lost 0 bases, with 6 bases spanning the gap. Germline V gives CDR1 LGHDT, CDR2 YNNKEL (reference sequence). The CDR3 region is CASSQVRATNEKLFF. CDR3 bases: TGTGCCAGCAGCCAAGTACGGGCAACTAATGAAAAACTGTTTTTT.

V usage is TRBV12-3 or TRBV12-4 and J usage is TRBJ1-2; the D is unclear. With 1 base removed from V and 2 bases from J, the gap between germline ends came to 5 bases. This CDR3 region has 13 residues. The CDR3 here is CASSLVRNYGYTF. For the CDR3, the DNA is TGTGCCAGCAGTTTAGTCAGGAACTATGGCTACACCTTC.

The gene calls are TRBV5-1 and TRBJ1-5; D is perhaps TRBD1 (6 bases). There are 14 residues in the CDR3. V lost 0 bases and J lost 6, with 10 bases in between. From germline, CDR1 is SGHRS and CDR2 YFSETQ. The DNA for the CDR3 is TGCGCCAGCAGCTTGGTAGGGGGTCTTCAGCCCCAGCATTTT. It translates to CASSLVGGLQPQHF.

The CDR3 DNA reads as TGTGCCATCAGTAAGCGGGGGGCTAACACCGGGGAGCTGTTTTTT. Translated, it gives CAISKRGANTGELFF. J is TRBJ2-2 and V is TRBV10-3; 9 nucleotides line up with TRBD2. The V segment lost 5 bases and the J segment 2 bases; nucleotides outside the gene matches: 3. This CDR3 is 15 amino acids long. Germline V lookup: CDR1 ENHRY, CDR2 SYGVKD.

In its sample, this clone was seen a few times. The CDR3 region is CASQKTGGGPQHF. The CDR3 DNA reads TGTGCCAGCCAAAAGACAGGCGGGGGGCCCCAGCATTTT. The chain joins TRBV6-5 to TRBJ1-5, with a possible D match to TRBD1 (6 bases). Germline lookup yields CDR1 MNHEY and CDR2 SVGAGI. The CDR3 spans 13 residues. V lost 8 bases and J lost 9, with 17 bases in between.

The chain links TRBV2 to TRBJ2-1; D is perhaps TRBD2 (5 bases). V gave up 6 bases and J gave up 8 bases, with 11 bases separating them. Germline V gene sequence: CDR1 SNHLY, CDR2 FYNNEI. The CDR3 length is 12 residues. The CDR3 DNA sequence: TGTGCCAGCAGAGACCTCGGGGATGAGCAGTTCTTC. This sequence encodes CASRDLGDEQFF.

V and J are TRBV11-2 and TRBJ2-3; 7 bases map to TRBD1. Germline CDR1 SGHAT, CDR2 FQNNGV. There are 14 residues in the CDR3. Trimming removed 2 bases from V and 5 bases from J; junction bases left unmatched: 4. Written as DNA, the CDR3 is TGTGCCAGCAGCTTACGGGACAGTAAAGATACGCAGTATTTT. It codes for CASSLRDSKDTQYF. Drawing the rest from reference TRBV11-2 and TRBJ2-3, the complete variable domain is EAGVAQSPRYKIIEKRQSVAFWCNPISGHATLYWYQQILGQGPKLLIQFQNNGVVDDSQLPKDRFSAERLKGVDSTLKIQPAKLEDSAVYLCASSLRDSKDTQYFGPGTRLTVL.

The table lists this clone with a few counts. This chain connects TRBV7-9 to TRBJ1-4; D may be TRBD1 (5 bases). Germline assignment: CDR1 SEHNR and CDR2 FQNEAQ (reference sequence). The V and J ends lost 4 bases and 5 bases respectively, with 20 bases between them. The CDR3 is 17 amino acids. CDR3 loop: CASSSSLGQNRNEKLFF. The CDR3 DNA is TGTGCCAGCAGCTCAAGCCTAGGACAAAACAGAAATGAAAAACTGTTTTTT.

The chain uses TRBV7-9 and TRBJ2-1; the match to TRBD2 covers 8 bases. There are 14 residues in the CDR3. The germline CDR1 and CDR2 sequences are SEHNR and FQNEAQ (reference sequence). Unmatched junction bases numbered 8, after V lost 3 bases and J lost 10 bases. This CDR3 reads CASSLAGGSTEQFF. Written as DNA, the CDR3 is TGTGCCAGCAGCTTGGCGGGAGGCTCGACGGAGCAGTTCTTC.

This clone was counted a few times. J is TRBJ2-2 and V is TRBV30; TRBD2 aligns across 11 bases. There are 18 residues in the CDR3. Trimming took 5 bases from V and 8 from J; bases not matched to a gene: 19. Per the germline V gene, CDR1 is GTSNPN and CDR2 is SVGIG (reference sequence). CDR3 amino acids: CAWVPPLAGGFGVGELFF. The CDR3 DNA sequence: TGTGCCTGGGTGCCTCCTTTAGCGGGAGGGTTCGGTGTAGGGGAGCTGTTTTTT.